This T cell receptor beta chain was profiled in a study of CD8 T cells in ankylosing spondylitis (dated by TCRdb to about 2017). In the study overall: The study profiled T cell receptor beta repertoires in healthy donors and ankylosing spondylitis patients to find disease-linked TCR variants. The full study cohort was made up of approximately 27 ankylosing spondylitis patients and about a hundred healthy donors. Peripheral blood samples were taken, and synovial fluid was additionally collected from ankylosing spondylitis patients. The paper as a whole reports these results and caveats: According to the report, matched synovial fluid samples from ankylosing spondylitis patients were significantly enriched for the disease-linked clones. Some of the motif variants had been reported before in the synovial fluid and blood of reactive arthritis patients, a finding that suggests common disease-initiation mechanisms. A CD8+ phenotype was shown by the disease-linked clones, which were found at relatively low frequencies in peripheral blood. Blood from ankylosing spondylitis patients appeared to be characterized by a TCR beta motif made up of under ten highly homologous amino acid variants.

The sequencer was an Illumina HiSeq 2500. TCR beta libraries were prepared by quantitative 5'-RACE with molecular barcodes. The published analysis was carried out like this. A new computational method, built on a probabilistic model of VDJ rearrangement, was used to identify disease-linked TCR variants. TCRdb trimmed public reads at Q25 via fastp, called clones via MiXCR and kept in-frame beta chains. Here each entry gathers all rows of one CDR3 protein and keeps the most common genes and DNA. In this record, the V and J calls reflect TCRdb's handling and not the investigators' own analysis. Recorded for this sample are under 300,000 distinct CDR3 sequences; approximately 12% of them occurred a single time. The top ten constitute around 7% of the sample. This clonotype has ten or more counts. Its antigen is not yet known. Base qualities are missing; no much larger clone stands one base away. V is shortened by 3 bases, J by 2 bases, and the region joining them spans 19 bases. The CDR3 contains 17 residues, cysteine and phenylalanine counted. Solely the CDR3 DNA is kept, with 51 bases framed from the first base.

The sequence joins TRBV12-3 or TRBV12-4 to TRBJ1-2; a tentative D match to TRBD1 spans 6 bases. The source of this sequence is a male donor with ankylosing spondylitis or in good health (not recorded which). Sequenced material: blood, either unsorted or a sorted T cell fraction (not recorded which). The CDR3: CASSFGRGGANNYGYTF. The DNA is TGTGCCAGCAGTTTTGGGAGGGGGGGGGCGAACAACTATGGCTACACCTTC.